This record concerns one T cell receptor (beta chain) sequence. This clonotype was recorded a few times. Its cognate antigen has yet to be identified. No quality values exist for individual bases; no much larger clone is one base distant. Counted from cysteine to phenylalanine, this CDR3 has 13 amino acids. Only CDR3 DNA remains: 39 bases, in frame from the first base. The V end loses 1 base and the J end loses 5 bases, and a stretch of 4 bases separates them. The germline V gene sets CDR1 to SGHDT and CDR2 to YYEEEE. The protocol used for the library was PCR. TCRdb shows the sequencer as Illumina HiSeq 2500. TCR libraries were prepared with molecular barcoding, using unique molecular identifiers to normalize TCRbeta repertoire quantification. The public reads were run again by TCRdb, first through fastp at Q25 and then through MiXCR, and only productive beta chains were kept. Under each unique CDR3 protein, matching rows form one entry showing the most common genes and DNA. Within this sample are fewer than 700,000 distinct CDR3 sequences, with 23% of them counted one time only. Together, the top ten hold approximately 14% of the sample.

This entry is derived from a study of T-cell reconstitution after alpha-beta-depleted transplantation in children (dated by TCRdb to 2016 to 2017). Broadly, across the study: Using TCR repertoire profiling, the study followed T-cell immune reconstitution in a quantitative way in children after TCRalphabeta/CD19-depleted allogeneic hematopoietic cell transplantation. Points the paper makes about the study in general: Over subsequent months, a decline in hyperexpanded clone frequencies was noted, and after one year, T-cell counts and TCRbeta diversity were mostly ascribed to newly produced T cells. In some patients, high TCRbeta diversity at day 60 was attributed to recipient T cells and intrathymic progenitors that had survived conditioning. The apparently early recovery of alphabetaT-cell counts about two months after transplant reportedly depended on only several hundred rapidly expanded clones that came from non-depleted graft cells.

In the paper's terms, the treatment or condition label means: allogeneic hematopoietic cell transplantation with graft depleted of TCRalphabeta T cells and CD19 B cells. Transplant recipients were children who received TCRalphabeta/CD19-depleted allogeneic hematopoietic cell grafts. The receptor was derived from a boy younger than two who had a stem cell transplant for acute myeloid leukemia, so the T cells may come from the graft donor. The sequence links TRBV5-6 to TRBJ1-6, with no D gene named confidently. Sample: PBMCs, mostly from graft donor cells, taken 360 days after TCRalphabeta/CD19-depleted stem cell transplant. The DNA sequence is given as TGTGCCAGCAGCTTGTGGCATAATTCACCCCTCCACTTT. This encodes CASSLWHNSPLHF.